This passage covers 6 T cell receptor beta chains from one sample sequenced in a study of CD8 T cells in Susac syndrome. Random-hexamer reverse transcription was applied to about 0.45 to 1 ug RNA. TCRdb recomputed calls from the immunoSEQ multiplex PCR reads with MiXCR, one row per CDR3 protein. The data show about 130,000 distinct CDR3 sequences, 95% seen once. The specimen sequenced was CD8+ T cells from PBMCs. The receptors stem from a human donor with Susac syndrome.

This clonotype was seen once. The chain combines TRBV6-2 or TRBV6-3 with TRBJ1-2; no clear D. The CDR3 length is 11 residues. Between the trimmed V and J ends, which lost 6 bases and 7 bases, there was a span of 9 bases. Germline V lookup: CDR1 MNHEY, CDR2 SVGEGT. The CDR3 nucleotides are TGTGCCAGCAGCTGGAGCGGTGGCTACACCTTC. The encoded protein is CASSWSGGYTF.

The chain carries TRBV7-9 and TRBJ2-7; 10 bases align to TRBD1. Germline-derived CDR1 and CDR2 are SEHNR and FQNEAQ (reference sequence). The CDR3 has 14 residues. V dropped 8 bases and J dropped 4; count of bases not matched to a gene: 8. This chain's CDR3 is CASHRTGGGYEQYF. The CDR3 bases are TGTGCCAGCCATCGGACAGGGGGAGGTTACGAGCAGTACTTC.

The CDR3 is CASQRSYEQYF. As DNA, the CDR3 is TGTGCCAGCCAGAGGTCCTACGAGCAGTACTTC. The chain employs TRBV28 and TRBJ2-7; D unclear. The CDR3 runs to 11 residues. Germline V gene lookup returns CDR1 MDHEN and CDR2 SYDVKM. The ends were cut back, 8 bases at V and 1 base at J, with 6 bases in the middle.

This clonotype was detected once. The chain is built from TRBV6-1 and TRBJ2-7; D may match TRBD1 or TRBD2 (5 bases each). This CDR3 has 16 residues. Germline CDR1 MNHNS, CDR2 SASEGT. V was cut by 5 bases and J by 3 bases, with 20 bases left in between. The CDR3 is CASSPGTGFLDYEQYF. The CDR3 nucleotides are TGTGCCAGCAGTCCCGGGACGGGATTCCTCGACTACGAGCAGTACTTC.

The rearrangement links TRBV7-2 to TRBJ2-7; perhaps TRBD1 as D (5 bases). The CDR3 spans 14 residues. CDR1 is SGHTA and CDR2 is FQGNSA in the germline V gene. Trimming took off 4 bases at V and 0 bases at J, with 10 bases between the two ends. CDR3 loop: CASSYDSSSYEQYF. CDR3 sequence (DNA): TGTGCCAGCAGCTATGACAGTAGCTCCTACGAGCAGTACTTC.

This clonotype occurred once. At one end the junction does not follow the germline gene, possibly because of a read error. CDR3 protein: CATLPALLYEQHF. DNA of the CDR3: TGTGCCACCCTCCCGGCACTCCTCTACGAGCAGCACTTC. This rearrangement joins TRBV28 to TRBJ2-7; D not certain. The CDR3 extends over 13 amino acids. CDR1 is MDHEN, CDR2 SYDVKM, per germline.